This T cell receptor (beta chain) was recovered during a study of CD8 T cells in Susac syndrome. The T cells that were sequenced for TCR beta were CD8+ and CD4+ cells from blood. Negative isolation yielded CD4+ and CD8+ T cells, and FACS enriched TEMRA cells. V lost 5 bases and J lost 3, with 11 bases in between. Per germline, CDR1 SEHNR and CDR2 FQNEAQ (reference sequence). The CDR3 covers 13 residues. An amount of RNA that ranged from roughly 0.45 to 1 ug was reverse transcribed with random hexamers. An immunoSEQ multiplex PCR generated amplified TCR beta CDR3 products spanning 54 Vbeta and 13 Jbeta. TCRdb re-called the immunoSEQ multiplex PCR reads through MiXCR, storing one row per CDR3 protein. The sample records about 300,000 distinct CDR3 sequences, approximately 91% being singletons.

The V and J genes are TRBV7-9 and TRBJ2-7; TRBD1 might be the D (6 bases). Sequencing was carried out using CD8+ T cells from PBMCs. The TCR was taken from a human donor with multiple sclerosis. The DNA for the CDR3 is TGTGCCAGCAGCGTTAGGACAGACTACGAGCAGTACTTC. Translating it yields CASSVRTDYEQYF.